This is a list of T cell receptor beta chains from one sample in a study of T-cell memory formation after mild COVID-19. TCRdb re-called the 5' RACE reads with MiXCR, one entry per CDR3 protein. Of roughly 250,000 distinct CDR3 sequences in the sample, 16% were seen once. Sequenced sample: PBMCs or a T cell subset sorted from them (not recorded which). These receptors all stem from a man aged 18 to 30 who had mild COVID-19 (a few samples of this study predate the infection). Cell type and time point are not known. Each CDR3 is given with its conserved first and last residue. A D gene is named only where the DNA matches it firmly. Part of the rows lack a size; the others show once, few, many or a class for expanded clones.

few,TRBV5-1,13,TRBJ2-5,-,CASSSVGVETQYF,TGCGCCAGCAGCAGTGTAGGGGTAGAGACCCAGTACTTC
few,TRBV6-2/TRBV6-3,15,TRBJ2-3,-,CASSKGTGRSDTQYF,TGTGCCAGCAGTAAAGGGACGGGGAGGTCAGATACGCAGTATTTT
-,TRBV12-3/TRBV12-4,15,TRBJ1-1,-,CASRWGAGIITEAFF,TGTGCCAGCAGGTGGGGGGCAGGGATTATTACTGAAGCTTTCTTT
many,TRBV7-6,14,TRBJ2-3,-,CASSLGGDTDTQYF,TGTGCCAGCAGCTTGGGGGGCGACACAGATACGCAGTATTTT
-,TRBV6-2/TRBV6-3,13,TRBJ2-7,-,CASSSVLWGEQYF,TGTGCCAGCAGTTCGGTGTTGTGGGGCGAGCAGTACTTC
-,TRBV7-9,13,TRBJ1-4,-,CASSLGVGEKLFF,TGTGCCAGCAGCTTAGGTGTTGGTGAAAAACTGTTTTTT
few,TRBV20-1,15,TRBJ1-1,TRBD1,CSAEGGRLMNTEAFF,TGCAGTGCGGAAGGGGGCCGTCTTATGAACACTGAAGCTTTCTTT
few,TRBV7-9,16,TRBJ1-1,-,CASSSKRTVRGTEAFF,TGTGCCAGCAGCTCGAAGAGGACAGTCCGGGGGACTGAAGCTTTCTTT
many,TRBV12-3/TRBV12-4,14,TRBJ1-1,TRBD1,CASRVTGLNTEAFF,TGTGCCAGCAGGGTGACAGGGCTGAATACTGAAGCTTTCTTT
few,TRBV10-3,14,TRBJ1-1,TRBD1,CAIRRDSPNTEAFF,TGTGCCATCAGGAGGGACAGTCCGAACACTGAAGCTTTCTTT
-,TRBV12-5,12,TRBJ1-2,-,CASGRVKGGYTF,TGTGCTAGTGGCCGGGTAAAAGGTGGCTACACCTTC
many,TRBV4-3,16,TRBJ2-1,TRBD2,CASSQDGTSAYNEQFF,TGCGCCAGCAGCCAAGATGGGACTAGCGCCTACAATGAGCAGTTCTTC
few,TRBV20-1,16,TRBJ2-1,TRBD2,CSARWALAGGFGEQFF,TGCAGTGCTCGCTGGGCCCTAGCGGGGGGATTCGGTGAGCAGTTCTTC
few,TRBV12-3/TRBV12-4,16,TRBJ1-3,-,CASSWDGTRTGNTIYF,TGTGCCAGCAGTTGGGACGGAACCCGCACCGGAAACACCATATATTTT
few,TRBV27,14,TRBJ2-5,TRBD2,CASSFNGLGETQYF,TGTGCCAGCAGTTTTAACGGACTAGGAGAGACCCAGTACTTC
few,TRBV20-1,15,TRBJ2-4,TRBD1,CSALMAGTGFNIQYF,TGCAGTGCCCTAATGGCCGGGACAGGGTTCAACATTCAGTACTTC
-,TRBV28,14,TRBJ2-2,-,CASSPSGSAVKLFF,TGTGCCAGCAGCCCCTCGGGCAGTGCTGTGAAGCTGTTTTTT
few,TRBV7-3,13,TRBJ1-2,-,CASSSGSGWGYTF,TGTGCCAGCAGCTCGGGGTCAGGCTGGGGCTACACCTTC
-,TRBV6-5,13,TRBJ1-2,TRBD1,CATQSGTGYGYTF,TGTGCCACCCAAAGTGGGACAGGCTATGGCTACACCTTC
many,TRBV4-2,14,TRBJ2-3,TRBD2,CASSQGEGRDTQYF,TGTGCCAGCAGCCAAGGGGAGGGGAGGGATACGCAGTATTTT
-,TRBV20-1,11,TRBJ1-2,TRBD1,CSATTGGGYTF,TGCAGTGCCACTACAGGGGGCGGCTACACCTTC
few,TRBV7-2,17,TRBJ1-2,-,CASSLTSPPGAQSGYTF,TGTGCCAGCAGCTTGACTAGCCCCCCGGGGGCGCAAAGTGGCTACACCTTC
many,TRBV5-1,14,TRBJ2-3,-,CASSFGGSTDTQYF,TGCGCCAGCAGCTTCGGGGGCAGCACAGATACGCAGTATTTT
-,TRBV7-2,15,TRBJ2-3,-,CASSLVVGSTDTQYF,TGTGCCAGCAGCTTAGTAGTGGGGAGCACAGATACGCAGTATTTT
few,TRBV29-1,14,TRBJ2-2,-,CSVVAGQSTGELFF,TGCAGCGTGGTGGCGGGACAGAGCACCGGGGAGCTGTTTTTT
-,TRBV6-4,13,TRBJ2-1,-,CASSDSFRREQFF,TGTGCCAGCAGTGACTCGTTCAGGCGCGAGCAGTTCTTC
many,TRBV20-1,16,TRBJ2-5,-,CSARDPSLGVRETQYF,TGCAGTGCTAGAGATCCGTCGCTGGGGGTCCGGGAGACCCAGTACTTC
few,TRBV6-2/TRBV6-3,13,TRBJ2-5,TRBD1,CASSPQGYKTQYF,TGTGCCAGCAGTCCACAGGGGTACAAGACCCAGTACTTC
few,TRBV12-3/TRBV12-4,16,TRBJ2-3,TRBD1,CASRPPGQAAVDTQYF,TGTGCCAGCAGACCTCCGGGACAGGCTGCGGTAGATACGCAGTATTTT
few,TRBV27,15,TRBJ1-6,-,CASSSEPWGNSPLHF,TGTGCCAGCAGTTCCGAGCCTTGGGGGAATTCACCCCTCCACTTT
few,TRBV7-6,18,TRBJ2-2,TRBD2,CASSPAGGGFENTGELFF,TGTGCCAGCAGCCCGGCCGGGGGGGGCTTTGAGAACACCGGGGAGCTGTTTTTT
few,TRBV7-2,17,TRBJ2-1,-,CASSLTPGVAGLNEQFF,TGTGCCAGCAGCTTAACCCCGGGGGTGGCAGGGCTGAATGAGCAGTTCTTC
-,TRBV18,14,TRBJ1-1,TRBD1,CASSPQGQDGEAFF,TGTGCCAGCTCACCTCAAGGACAGGACGGGGAAGCTTTCTTT
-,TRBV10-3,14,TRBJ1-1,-,CAISESTSRTEAFF,TGTGCCATCAGTGAGTCGACCTCCCGCACTGAAGCTTTCTTT
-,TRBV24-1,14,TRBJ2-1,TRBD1,CATSDSDRGNEQFF,TGTGCCACCAGTGATTCGGACAGGGGCAATGAGCAGTTCTTC
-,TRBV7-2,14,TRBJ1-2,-,CASSLALTVYGYTF,TGTGCCAGCAGCTTAGCGCTTACTGTCTATGGCTACACCTTC
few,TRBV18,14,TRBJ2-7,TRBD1,CASSLAGTGNEQYF,TGTGCCAGCTCCCTCGCCGGGACAGGGAACGAGCAGTACTTC
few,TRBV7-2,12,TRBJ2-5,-,CASSLAGGPQYF,TGTGCCAGCAGCTTAGCTGGGGGGCCCCAGTACTTC
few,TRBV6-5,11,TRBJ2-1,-,CASRTNNEQFF,TGTGCCAGCCGGACCAACAATGAGCAGTTCTTC
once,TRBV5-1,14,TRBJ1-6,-,CASSLVEGGSPLHF,TGCGCCAGCAGCTTGGTGGAGGGCGGTTCACCCCTCCACTTT
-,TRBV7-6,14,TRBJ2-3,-,CASSLDGRPDTQYF,TGTGCCAGCAGCTTAGACGGAAGGCCAGATACGCAGTATTTT
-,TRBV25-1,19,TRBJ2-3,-,CASSEYKSSGFTSTDTQYF,TGTGCCAGCAGTGAATATAAGTCAAGCGGGTTTACTAGCACAGATACGCAGTATTTT
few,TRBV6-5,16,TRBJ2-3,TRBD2,CASSYRGRLATDTQYF,TGTGCCAGCAGTTACCGAGGCCGACTAGCAACAGATACGCAGTATTTT
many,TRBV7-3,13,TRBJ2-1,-,CASSLAGNNEQFF,TGTGCCAGCAGCTTAGCCGGGAACAATGAGCAGTTCTTC
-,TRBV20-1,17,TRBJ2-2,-,CSARDLTGAWNTGELFF,TGCAGTGCTAGAGATCTCACGGGAGCCTGGAACACCGGGGAGCTGTTTTTT
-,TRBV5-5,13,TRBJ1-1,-,CASSTRGGREAFF,TGTGCCAGCAGCACACGAGGAGGCAGGGAAGCTTTCTTT
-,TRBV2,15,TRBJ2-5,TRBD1,CASRRDRGSQETQYF,TGTGCCAGCAGGCGGGACAGGGGCTCCCAAGAGACCCAGTACTTC
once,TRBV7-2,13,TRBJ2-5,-,CASSRTLLETQYF,TGTGCCAGCAGTCGGACGCTATTGGAGACCCAGTACTTC
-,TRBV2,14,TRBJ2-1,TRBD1,CASRVGTGVNEQFF,TGTGCCAGCAGAGTTGGGACAGGGGTCAATGAGCAGTTCTTC